A few counts support the clone carrying this T cell receptor (beta chain). The antigen remains undetermined. Peripheral blood from each donor was collected in a volume of ten milliliters. Per sample, extraction of total RNA gave at least 5 micrograms in every case. Using a J-beta primer mix together with a sample-barcoded 5' primer, a second PCR was run for roughly 7 to 12 cycles. TCRdb itself ran the 5' RACE reads through MiXCR, one entry per CDR3 protein. The sample contains roughly 900,000 distinct CDR3 sequences, under 30% of which appear only once. Trimming stripped 5 bases from V and 0 bases from J, with 14 bases between. The germline V gene has CDR1 SGHKS and CDR2 YYEKEE (reference sequence). The CDR3 has 15 amino acids. These data belong to a study of blood T cells in healthy people across ages. Study findings and constraints: No conclusive comparison of naive versus antigen-experienced cells was possible with unsorted PBMCs.

Sequenced input: blood. The V gene is TRBV5-5, the J gene TRBJ1-1; no clear D. This clonotype originated in an elderly woman in good health. The CDR3 nucleotides read TGTGCCAGCAGGGCGGCGCCGAGCATGAACACTGAAGCTTTCTTT. This translates into CASRAAPSMNTEAFF.